A selection of T cell receptor beta chains follows, all from one sample in a study of OX40 agonist ivuxolimab in advanced cancers. Sequencing used immunoSEQ multiplex PCR; TCRdb keeps in-frame clones, though not all of them. The profile covers around 90,000 clones, with over 75% appearing a single time and roughly 4.5% taken by the ten largest. This specimen was CD4+ or CD8+ T cells sorted from blood, taken in a trial of the OX40 agonist ivuxolimab. The receptors shown here come from an adult with an advanced solid tumor such as melanoma, head and neck, liver or kidney cancer. The CDR3 runs from the conserved cysteine through the conserved F or W. A D gene is named only where the DNA matches it firmly. Not all rows give a size; the values are once, few, many and, for expanded clones, a class.

clone_size d_call j_call v_call cdr3_nt cdr3_aa
NA NA TRBJ2-5 TRBV5-6 TGTGCCAGCAGCTTCCGAGAGACCCAGTACTTC CASSFRETQYF
few TRBD1 TRBJ1-1 TRBV7-9 TGTGCCAGCAGTCGGGACAGGGTGAACACTGAAGCTTTCTTT CASSRDRVNTEAFF
NA TRBD1 TRBJ1-1 TRBV7-2 TGTGCCAGCAGCTTAGTGGGGGACAGATCAGCTTTCTTT CASSLVGDRSAFF
NA NA TRBJ1-2 TRBV28 TGTGCCAGCAGTTTGCGCAACTATGGCTACACCTTC CASSLRNYGYTF
NA TRBD1 TRBJ2-7 TRBV19 TGTGCCAGTAGTCGCGCGCGCATCAGACAGGGAAGCTCCTACGAGCAGTACTTC CASSRARIRQGSSYEQYF
NA TRBD2 TRBJ2-3 TRBV2 TGTGCCAGCAGCGGATCCGGGCTAGCGGGAGTTGCAGATACGCAGTATTTT CASSGSGLAGVADTQYF
NA NA TRBJ2-1 TRBV5-1 TGCGCCAGCAGCTTGAGGACTCAGAATGGGGAGCAGTTCTTC CASSLRTQNGEQFF
NA NA TRBJ1-3 TRBV27 TGTGCCAGCAGGCTCCAGGCGGGAAACACCATATATTTT CASRLQAGNTIYF
NA TRBD2 TRBJ2-5 TRBV6-6 TGTGCCAGCAGTTACTCGTCGGGAGGGCGGTGGGAGACCCAGTACTTC CASSYSSGGRWETQYF
NA TRBD2 TRBJ2-3 TRBV28 TGTGCCAGCAGTTTTCTAGCGGGAGGTTCAGATACGCAGTATTTT CASSFLAGGSDTQYF
NA NA TRBJ2-5 TRBV6-1 TGTGCCAGCAGTGAATTAGGTAGGCCAGAAAGATCGGAGACCCAGTACTTC CASSELGRPERSETQYF
NA TRBD1 TRBJ2-7 TRBV9 TGTGCCAGCAGCGTAGGCAGGACAGGGGGAGAGCAGTACTTC CASSVGRTGGEQYF
NA TRBD2 TRBJ2-3 TRBV7-3 TGTGCCAGCAGCTTAAACGGGAGGGCCCAAGTAGATACGCAGTATTTT CASSLNGRAQVDTQYF
NA NA TRBJ1-2 TRBV28 TGTGCCAGCAGATCCAGGGAACTCATAGGGGGCTACACCTTC CASRSRELIGGYTF
once NA TRBJ1-6 TRBV28 TGTGCCAGCAGTTTCCCCTCCACAGGGCCGAATTCACCCCTCCACTTT CASSFPSTGPNSPLHF
NA NA TRBJ2-5 TRBV19 TGTGCCAGTAGTATAGGGCAGGGAGGTCGAATCCAAGAGACCCAGTACTTC CASSIGQGGRIQETQYF
NA NA TRBJ1-1 TRBV19 TGTGCCAGTAGTGTCAGGGGCCCGAACACTGAAGCTTTCTTT CASSVRGPNTEAFF
once NA TRBJ2-3 TRBV30 TGTGCCTGGAGTCCCGTTTTGGTCGGTGGGAGCACAGATACGCAGTATTTT CAWSPVLVGGSTDTQYF
few NA TRBJ1-2 TRBV18 TGTGCCAGCTCACTTGACAGCCAGGGGAATTCGGGTGGCTACACCTTC CASSLDSQGNSGGYTF
NA TRBD1 TRBJ2-7 TRBV6-1 TGTGCCAGCAGACGACAGGGGGCGAATGAGCAGTACTTC CASRRQGANEQYF
NA TRBD2 TRBJ2-1 TRBV7-2 TGTGCCAGCAGCCCATCCAGCGGGAGCCCTTACAATGAGCAGTTCTTC CASSPSSGSPYNEQFF
NA TRBD2 TRBJ2-1 TRBV9 TGTGCCAGCAGCGCGACTAGCGGGAGGGCCTACAATGAGCAGTTCTTC CASSATSGRAYNEQFF
NA NA TRBJ1-2 TRBV11-3 TGTGCCAGCAGCTTAGGGGGGCTCACTAACTATGGCTACACCTTC CASSLGGLTNYGYTF
once NA TRBJ2-1 TRBV27 TGTGCCAGCAGTTTAACGCGCCCTCCTGAGCAGTTCTTC CASSLTRPPEQFF
NA NA TRBJ2-7 TRBV18 TGTGCCAGCTCACCAGGAGTGCTTGACGACTACGAGCAGTACTTC CASSPGVLDDYEQYF
few TRBD1 TRBJ2-1 TRBV5-1 TGCGCCAGCAGCCTAACCACAGGGGGTAGCTACAATGAGCAGTTCTTC CASSLTTGGSYNEQFF
NA NA TRBJ1-2 TRBV29-1 TGCAGCGTACAGAGCTATGGCTACACCTTC CSVQSYGYTF
NA NA TRBJ2-6 TRBV11-3 TGTGCCAGCAGCTCCACAGGCTCTGGGGCCAACGTCCTGACTTTC CASSSTGSGANVLTF
NA TRBD2 TRBJ2-7 TRBV27 TGTGCCAGCAGTAAGGTTTTAGCGGGGAAAATCTACGAGCAGTACTTC CASSKVLAGKIYEQYF
NA NA TRBJ1-2 TRBV10-3 TGTGCCATCAGTGAGACAGTTAACTATGGCTACACCTTC CAISETVNYGYTF
NA NA TRBJ1-5 TRBV2 TGTGCCAGCAGTGGGACCGGAGGGAATCAGCCCCAGCATTTT CASSGTGGNQPQHF
NA NA TRBJ2-1 TRBV1 TGCACCAGCAGCCAAGATCCCGAGCTTGGGTTCTTC CTSSQDPELGFF
NA NA TRBJ1-1 TRBV30 TGTGCCTGGGGACAGCTGAACACTGAAGCTTTCTTT CAWGQLNTEAFF
NA NA TRBJ1-2 TRBV29-1 TGCAGCGTTGAAGGCGGGGCGCATACCCAAAATGGCTACACCTTC CSVEGGAHTQNGYTF
once TRBD1 TRBJ2-7 TRBV30 TGTGCCTGGAGGGGACCGGGACAGGGGTGGAAGCAGTACTTC CAWRGPGQGWKQYF
NA NA TRBJ2-5 TRBV30 TGTGCCTGGGGGCCCCGGGGGCACGAGACCCAGTACTTC CAWGPRGHETQYF
NA NA TRBJ1-1 TRBV10-3 TGTGCCATCCGGGGGTCTGGGGAAGCTTTCTTT CAIRGSGEAFF
once TRBD1 TRBJ1-2 TRBV7-6 TGTGCCAGCAGCCGACACGACAGGGCGTATGGCTATACCTTC CASSRHDRAYGYTF
once NA TRBJ1-5 TRBV2 TGTGCCAGCAGTGAGGCGCAGGGCCCGGGTCAGCCCCAGCATTTT CASSEAQGPGQPQHF
NA TRBD1 TRBJ1-1 TRBV30 TGTGCCTGGAGTGGAACAGGGGACGAAGCTTTCTTT CAWSGTGDEAFF
NA NA TRBJ1-5 TRBV7-9 TGTGCCAGCAGCTCCGCCTTCGGGGGTCTGGGCAATCAGCCCCAGCATTTT CASSSAFGGLGNQPQHF
NA TRBD1 TRBJ2-1 TRBV28 TGTGCCAGCAGAACGGACAGGGGCTACAATGAGCAGTTCTTC CASRTDRGYNEQFF
NA TRBD2 TRBJ2-7 TRBV5-1 TGCGCCAGCAGCTTACGGCTAGCGGGTTACGAGCAGTACTTC CASSLRLAGYEQYF
NA NA TRBJ2-7 TRBV9 TGTGCCAGCAGCGTAGCTTCGGACGGGAACTCCTACGAGCAGTACTTC CASSVASDGNSYEQYF
NA TRBD1 TRBJ1-1 TRBV4-1 TGCGCCAGCAGCCAAGATCAACAGGGGGACACTGAAGCTTTCTTT CASSQDQQGDTEAFF
NA NA TRBJ1-5 TRBV27 TGTGCCAGCAGGAGAACAGGTTACAATCAGCCCCAGCATTTT CASRRTGYNQPQHF
NA TRBD1 TRBJ1-1 TRBV5-1 TGCGCCAGCAGCGCCACCCGGGACAGAACTGAAGCTTTCTTT CASSATRDRTEAFF
NA NA TRBJ2-2 TRBV2 TGTGCCAGCAGCCCTCTTCCGGAATCCACCGGGGAGCTGTTTTTT CASSPLPESTGELFF
NA TRBD2 TRBJ2-1 TRBV7-2 TGTGCCAGCCACAGCTTGTCCAGCGGGATAACAAATGAGCAGTTCTTC CASHSLSSGITNEQFF
NA TRBD2 TRBJ2-5 TRBV28 TGTGCCAGCAGTTTAGGGGGAGGGCAAGAGACCCAGTACTTC CASSLGGGQETQYF
NA TRBD1 TRBJ2-1 TRBV19 TGTGCCACCATGGACAGGGGGATTTCCAATGAGCAGTTCTTC CATMDRGISNEQFF